The clone carrying this TCR beta chain appeared a single time. Its antigen is not identified. This entry comes from a study of blood T cells in healthy people across ages. At the level of the study: For every two T cells, template switching captured about one barcoded beta molecule. Study-level findings and limits: Long-lived donors had more naive CD4+ cells and higher diversity than aged donors. Expanded clonotype changes were possibly confounded by unknown donor CMV status.

PCR was performed a second time for about 7 to 11 cycles using a sample-barcoded 5' primer and a J-beta primer mix. Every single cDNA molecule received a tag from a template-switch adaptor with 12 random nucleotides. TCRdb recomputed calls from the 5' RACE reads with MiXCR, one row per CDR3 protein. Of hundreds of thousands of distinct CDR3 sequences in the sample, 50% to 65% were seen once. The CDR3 consists of 14 residues. V was shortened by 2 bases and J by 4 bases, with 11 bases between the two germline ends. CDR1 is MNHEY and CDR2 is SVGAGI in the germline V gene. V and J are TRBV6-5 and TRBJ1-2, with D perhaps TRBD1 (6 bases). Sample: blood. The TCR sequence derives from a man older than 75 in good health. In DNA, the CDR3 is TGTGCCAGCAGTTACAAGGTCAGGGGCTATGGCTACACCTTC. This codes for CASSYKVRGYGYTF.